This paragraph covers one TCR beta chain sequence. These data come from a study of blood T cell repertoires in COVID-19. Background on the study: Samples representing acute and convalescent COVID-19 were sourced from the United States, Italy and Spain. T cells, B-cell-depleted T cells, or PBMCs provided the cDNA or gDNA that served as material.

Here immunoSEQ multiplex PCR was the method, and the copy in TCRdb shows in-frame clones only, minus some. The table shows approximately 110,000 clones, with 81% occurring only once. Germline V gene lookup returns CDR1 MNHEY and CDR2 SVGEGT. CDR3 length equals 13 residues. V gave up 4 bases and J gave up 7 bases, with 13 bases separating them. The sequenced sample was peripheral blood. This TCR derives from a man aged 50 or older with acute or convalescent COVID-19. This chain joins TRBV6-2 or TRBV6-3 and TRBJ1-1; D remains ambiguous. The DNA for the CDR3 is TGTGCCAGCAGTTTTGGAGGTTATAGTGAAGCTTTCTTT. It specifies CASSFGGYSEAFF.